The 25 T cell receptor beta chains presented below share a single source sample, sequenced in a study of cytomegalovirus exposure and HLA in healthy donors. Amplification used 60 Vbeta primers and 13 Jbeta primers. Produced via immunoSEQ multiplex PCR; TCRdb's table is partial and in-frame only. The data show about 130,000 clones, 55% to 75% seen once. The sequencing input was PBMCs. The receptors stem from a man aged 50-60 years in good health and CMV-seropositive.

The gene calls are TRBV5-1 and TRBJ1-6; D perhaps matches TRBD1 (6 bases). CDR3 length equals 15 residues. The ends were cut back, 2 bases at V and 7 bases at J, with 13 bases in the middle. The germline gives CDR1 SGHRS, CDR2 YFSETQ. Written as DNA, the CDR3 is TGCGCCAGCAGCTTATGGGCAGGGGCAAATTCACCCCTCCACTTT. Translated: CASSLWAGANSPLHF.

V and J are TRBV6-1 and TRBJ1-2, with D possibly being TRBD1 (5 bases). Trimming cost V 3 bases and J 8 bases, with 22 bases left between them. The germline V gene encodes CDR1 MNHNS and CDR2 SASEGT. The CDR3 spans 16 residues. The CDR3 sequence: CASSDFRTLSIRGYTF. CDR3 DNA: TGTGCCAGCAGTGATTTTCGGACACTCTCCATTAGGGGCTACACCTTC.

The chain couples TRBV9 to TRBJ2-1; 10 bases agree with TRBD2. After removal of 2 bases from V and 2 bases from J, the junction contained 4 bases not matched to a gene. CDR1 SGDLS and CDR2 YYNGEE come from the germline V gene. The CDR3 is 16 residues long. CDR3 sequence: CASSVWLAGAYNEQFF. In DNA form, the CDR3 reads TGTGCCAGCAGCGTGTGGCTAGCGGGAGCCTACAATGAGCAGTTCTTC.

The rearrangement links TRBV5-5 to TRBJ2-1; D is ambiguous. CDR1 is SGHKS and CDR2 is YYEKEE in the germline V gene (reference sequence). The CDR3 totals 13 residues. Trimming shortened V by 0 bases and J by 8 bases, and 9 bases separated the two germline ends. The CDR3 DNA reads TGTGCCAGCAGCTTGGCCGCAGGATATGAGCAGTTCTTC. Encoded protein: CASSLAAGYEQFF.

The V gene is TRBV5-1, the J gene TRBJ1-4; 7 positions match TRBD1. This CDR3 is built from 15 residues. The V gene end was trimmed by 5 bases and the J gene end by 5 bases; junction bases not matched to a gene: 9. CDR1 is SGHRS, CDR2 YFSETQ, per germline. CDR3 DNA: TGCGCCAGCAGGCCCACAGGGGCGCAGAATGAAAAACTGTTTTTT. Its translation: CASRPTGAQNEKLFF.

This chain joins TRBV7-2 and TRBJ2-2, with D perhaps TRBD2 (6 bases). V was cut by 1 base and J by 1 base, with 13 bases left in between. The CDR3 loop spans 17 amino acids. CDR1 and CDR2 from the germline V gene are SGHTA and FQGNSA. The CDR3 sequence: CASSLVWGVENTGELFF. The CDR3 coding sequence is TGTGCCAGCAGCTTAGTTTGGGGGGTTGAGAACACCGGGGAGCTGTTTTTT. Full variable domain (remainder filled in from reference TRBV7-2 and TRBJ2-2): GAGVSQSPSNKVTEKGKDVELRCDPISGHTALYWYRQSLGQGLEFLIYFQGNSAPDKSGLPSDRFSAERTGGSVSTLTIQRTQQEDSAVYLCASSLVWGVENTGELFFGEGSRLTVL.

The rearrangement joins TRBV10-3 to TRBJ2-1; a possible D gene is TRBD2 (5 bases). Germline V gene data show CDR1 as ENHRY and CDR2 as SYGVKD. The CDR3 spans 13 residues. Deletions cut 11 bases from V and 4 bases from J, with 15 bases between. The CDR3 region has the DNA TGTGCCGTCGGAGGCTCAGTATACAATGAGCAGTTCTTC. The encoded protein is CAVGGSVYNEQFF.

The CDR3 loop is CASSRDSAGGQYF. Written as DNA, the CDR3 is TGTGCCAGCAGTAGGGACTCCGCGGGTGGGCAGTACTTC. The V call is TRBV6-1, the J call TRBJ2-7, with a possible D match to TRBD2 (6 bases). CDR1 and CDR2 from the germline V gene are MNHNS and SASEGT. With 5 bases removed from V and 9 bases from J, the gap between germline ends came to 17 bases. CDR3 size: 13 residues.

V usage is TRBV11-2 and J usage is TRBJ1-2; TRBD1 might be the D (5 bases). Germline lookup yields CDR1 SGHAT and CDR2 FQNNGV. This CDR3 spans 13 amino acids. Trimming stripped 5 bases from V and 4 bases from J, with 11 bases between. CDR3 in amino acids: CASSLGGPYGYTF. In DNA, the CDR3 is TGTGCCAGCAGCCTCGGGGGTCCCTATGGCTACACCTTC.

The rearrangement links TRBV2 to TRBJ1-2; weak D call: TRBD1 (5 bases). The germline V gene encodes CDR1 SNHLY and CDR2 FYNNEI. The CDR3 has 13 residues. V was pared by 5 bases and J by 1 base, with 8 bases between. Written as DNA, the CDR3 is TGTGCCAGCAGTACAAGGGGTAACTATGGCTACACCTTC. It codes for CASSTRGNYGYTF.

The chain recombines TRBV19 with TRBJ1-2; 7 nucleotides match TRBD1. V lost 5 bases to trimming and J lost 3 bases; unmatched junction nucleotides: 3. The CDR3 loop spans 13 amino acids. Germline V gives CDR1 LNHDA, CDR2 SQIVND (reference sequence). The CDR3, as DNA: TGTGCCAGTAGTTCGACAGGGTACTATGGCTACACCTTC. Its protein is CASSSTGYYGYTF.

The chain carries TRBV5-5 and TRBJ2-7; TRBD1 is a possible D gene (6 bases). V lost 0 bases to trimming and J lost 0 bases, with 10 bases between them. Per the germline V gene, CDR1 is SGHKS and CDR2 is YYEKEE (reference sequence). CDR3 size: 15 residues. CDR3 in DNA: TGTGCCAGCAGCTTGGCCCCGGACAGCTCCTACGAGCAGTACTTC. Amino acids: CASSLAPDSSYEQYF.

The genes are TRBV6-5 and TRBJ1-5; D not resolved. V lost 5 bases, J lost 5 bases, and 13 bases lay in between. CDR3 length: 14 residues. Germline V lookup: CDR1 MNHEY, CDR2 SVGAGI. The CDR3: CASSGQGGYQPQHF. The CDR3 region has the DNA TGTGCCAGCAGTGGCCAAGGCGGCTATCAGCCCCAGCATTTT.

The chain couples TRBV5-6 to TRBJ2-7, with TRBD1 identical over 7 bases. Germline-derived CDR1 and CDR2 are SGHDT and YYEEEE. The CDR3 length is 14 residues. J gave up 3 bases and V 2 bases, and 5 bases lay outside the gene matches. CDR3 loop: CASSFGTEGYEQYF. CDR3 coding DNA: TGTGCCAGCAGCTTCGGGACAGAGGGCTACGAGCAGTACTTC.

The V call is TRBV2, the J call TRBJ1-4; D is uncertain. The germline V gene encodes CDR1 SNHLY and CDR2 FYNNEI. The CDR3 is 14 amino acids. V gave up 1 base and J gave up 7 bases, with 10 bases separating them. This CDR3 is CASSEGRESEKLFF. The DNA for the CDR3 is TGTGCCAGCAGTGAAGGGAGGGAAAGTGAAAAACTGTTTTTT.

The V gene is TRBV11-2, the J gene TRBJ2-3; 7 nucleotides line up with TRBD1. The CDR3 runs 15 residues. Germline V CDR1 and CDR2: SGHAT, FQNNGV. Trimming took 4 bases from V and 2 from J; bases not matched to a gene: 6. DNA of the CDR3: TGTGCCAGCAGCTCGGGACAGCGCATCACAGATACGCAGTATTTT. Its protein is CASSSGQRITDTQYF.

V is TRBV2 and J is TRBJ2-3; TRBD2 matches at 13 bases. The CDR3 totals 16 residues. Trimming at V came to 6 bases and at J to 5 bases, leaving 8 bases not matched to a gene. Per germline, CDR1 SNHLY and CDR2 FYNNEI. The chain's CDR3 is CASSPRLAGGLDTQYF. CDR3 in DNA: TGTGCCAGCAGCCCTCGACTAGCGGGGGGATTAGATACGCAGTATTTT.

The chain is built from TRBV5-1 and TRBJ1-2; D not resolved. With 1 base removed from V and 4 bases from J, the gap between germline ends came to 8 bases. Per the germline V gene, CDR1 is SGHRS and CDR2 is YFSETQ. The CDR3 extends over 13 amino acids. CDR3 DNA: TGCGCCAGCAGCTTGCAACAATCCTATGGCTACACCTTC. Its translation is CASSLQQSYGYTF.

This chain connects TRBV7-8 to TRBJ1-1; 7 positions agree with TRBD1. The germline V gene has CDR1 SGHVS and CDR2 FQNEAQ. The CDR3 loop spans 14 amino acids. Trimming at V came to 3 bases and at J to 1 base, leaving 2 bases not matched to a gene. The CDR3 coding sequence is TGTGCCAGCAGCTTCCAGGGGGGGAACACTGAAGCTTTCTTT. Translating it yields CASSFQGGNTEAFF. The full variable domain, with the rest looked up from reference TRBV7-8 and TRBJ1-1, is GAGVSQSPRYKVAKRGQDVALRCDPISGHVSLFWYQQALGQGPEFLTYFQNEAQLDKSGLPSDRFFAERPEGSVSTLKIQRTQQEDSAVYLCASSFQGGNTEAFFGQGTRLTVV.

The V and J genes are TRBV5-6 and TRBJ2-7; the D gene is possibly TRBD2 (6 bases). Per the germline V gene, CDR1 is SGHDT and CDR2 is YYEEEE. Trimming cost V 7 bases and J 2 bases, with 16 bases left between them. This CDR3 is built from 14 residues. The CDR3 DNA reads as TGTGCCAGCCGACGGCGGGGTACCACCTACGAGCAGTACTTC. Translating it yields CASRRRGTTYEQYF.

This clone has just a few counts. The chain combines TRBV29-1 with TRBJ2-5; 7 bases line up with TRBD2. The length of the CDR3 is 14 residues. The germline V gene has CDR1 SQVTM and CDR2 ANQGSEA. J lost 4 bases, V lost 7 bases, and 12 bases had no gene match. CDR3 in DNA: TGCAGCGCCTTTGGGAGGGGAATAGGAGAGACCCAGTACTTC. Its protein is CSAFGRGIGETQYF. The entire variable domain, with the rest obtained from reference TRBV29-1 and TRBJ2-5, is as follows: SAVISQKPSRDICQRGTSLTIQCQVDSQVTMMFWYRQQPGQSLTLIATANQGSEATYESGFVIDKFPISRPNLTFSTLTVSNMSPEDSSIYLCSAFGRGIGETQYFGPGTRLLVL.

The chain recombines TRBV29-1 with TRBJ2-5; TRBD1 is a possible D gene (6 bases). Germline CDR1 and CDR2: SQVTM and ANQGSEA. This CDR3 has 13 residues. Trimming removed 7 bases from V and 0 bases from J, with 12 bases in between. In nucleotides, the CDR3 is TGCAGCGCTTGGACAGAGAACCAAGAGACCCAGTACTTC. Translated, it gives CSAWTENQETQYF. Full variable domain (missing parts from reference TRBV29-1 and TRBJ2-5): SAVISQKPSRDICQRGTSLTIQCQVDSQVTMMFWYRQQPGQSLTLIATANQGSEATYESGFVIDKFPISRPNLTFSTLTVSNMSPEDSSIYLCSAWTENQETQYFGPGTRLLVL.

The chain is built from TRBV5-6 and TRBJ2-1; 11 bases map to TRBD2. CDR1 and CDR2 from the germline V gene are SGHDT and YYEEEE. The CDR3 has 17 residues. The junction had 5 bases not matched to a gene; V was cut back by 3 bases and J by 0 bases. Written as DNA, the CDR3 is TGTGCCAGCAGCTCCCAAGGACTAGCGGGCTCCTACAATGAGCAGTTCTTC. It codes for CASSSQGLAGSYNEQFF.

The chain recombines TRBV6-4 with TRBJ1-5; unclear D gene. V shed 0 bases and J shed 4 bases, with 16 bases lying between them. CDR3 length: 17 residues. Germline V gene lookup returns CDR1 MRHNA and CDR2 SNTAGT. The CDR3 loop reads CASSDSNAGGGNQPQHF. In DNA form, the CDR3 reads TGTGCCAGCAGTGACTCGAATGCTGGTGGAGGGAATCAGCCCCAGCATTTT.

This clone was counted a single time. The chain recombines TRBV28 with TRBJ1-5; D is possibly TRBD1 (6 bases). Germline V CDR1 and CDR2: MDHEN, SYDVKM. V dropped 3 bases and J dropped 0 bases, with 9 bases sitting between them. The CDR3 is 15 residues long. Here the CDR3 DNA reads TGTGCCAGCAGTTTCCGGGACACTAGCAATCAGCCCCAGCATTTT. Translation gives CASSFRDTSNQPQHF.